The 18 T cell receptor beta chains given below trace back to one sample, sequenced in a study of shared clonotypes between healthy human individuals. Selected positively for CCR7 and CD45RO-negative, naive CD8 cells excluded terminally differentiated effector memory CD45RA+ cells. Data came from immunoSEQ multiplex PCR; TCRdb stores just in-frame clones and leaves some out. This table holds more than 2 million clones, about 95% found once. Sequenced input: naive CD8+ T cells sorted from blood. Receptor source: a young man in good health.

The CDR3 DNA is TGTGCCAGCAGCTTCGGACAGGGCGAACATTCACCCCTCCACTTT. Amino acids: CASSFGQGEHSPLHF. The chain combines TRBV7-9 with TRBJ1-6; TRBD1 matches at 8 bases. The CDR3 contains 15 residues. Germline V gene sequence: CDR1 SEHNR, CDR2 FQNEAQ (reference sequence). J lost 8 bases, V lost 3 bases, and 6 bases had no gene match.

The gene calls are TRBV4-3 and TRBJ2-2, with D unresolved. The CDR3 totals 16 residues. Germline V gives CDR1 LGHNA, CDR2 YSLEER. The V end lost 0 bases, the J end lost 0 bases, and 8 bases lay between the germline ends. CDR3 in amino acids: CASSQDAAANTGELFF. The CDR3 DNA reads TGCGCCAGCAGCCAAGACGCCGCCGCGAACACCGGGGAGCTGTTTTTT.

About this clone itself: Being one base from a much bigger clone, this may be a read error. Other DNA sequences of this sample code for an identical CDR3. This rearrangement joins TRBV30 to TRBJ1-5; 7 positions match TRBD1. Trimming removed 2 bases from V and 4 bases from J; junction bases left unmatched: 2. This CDR3 is 13 amino acids long. The germline V gene has CDR1 GTSNPN and CDR2 SVGIG (reference sequence). CDR3 amino acids: CAWSHRGNQPQHF. The CDR3 region has the DNA TGTGCCTGGAGTCACAGGGGAAATCAGCCCCAGCATTTT. Full variable domain (rest looked up from reference TRBV30 and TRBJ1-5): SQTIHQWPATLVQPVGSPLSLECTVEGTSNPNLYWYRQAAGRGLQLLFYSVGIGQISSEVPQNLSASRPQDRQFILSSKKLLLSDSGFYLCAWSHRGNQPQHFGDGTRLSIL.

This clone was observed a handful of times. The genes are TRBV11-2 and TRBJ1-2; D unclear. CDR1 and CDR2 (germline): SGHAT, FQNNGV. V lost 3 bases, J lost 6 bases, and 5 bases lay in between. This CDR3 is 11 amino acids long. The CDR3 bases are TGTGCCAGCAGCTTGGGGAATGGCTACACCTTC. Translation gives CASSLGNGYTF.

Details on this clone: The sample contains more than one DNA sequence encoding this CDR3. CDR3 DNA sequence: TGCGCCAGCAGCTCCGGACAGACCTACGAGCAGTACTTC. Amino acids: CASSSGQTYEQYF. The chain combines TRBV5-1 with TRBJ2-7, with D perhaps TRBD1 (6 bases). The CDR3 extends over 13 amino acids. CDR1 is SGHRS, CDR2 YFSETQ, per germline. V shed 3 bases and J shed 2 bases, with 9 bases lying between them.

Notes on this clone: The sample contains more than one DNA sequence encoding this CDR3. The chain links TRBV5-6 to TRBJ2-7; 7 bases are a match to TRBD2. Unmatched junction bases numbered 2, after V lost 0 bases and J lost 2 bases. Germline V gene lookup returns CDR1 SGHDT and CDR2 YYEEEE. The CDR3 has 14 amino acids. This CDR3 reads CASSLAGGTYEQYF. CDR3 coding DNA: TGTGCCAGCAGCTTGGCGGGAGGTACCTACGAGCAGTACTTC.

J is TRBJ2-6 and V is TRBV6-4, with unresolved D. This CDR3 has 15 residues. Per germline, CDR1 MRHNA and CDR2 SNTAGT. The V end lost 0 bases, the J end lost 0 bases, and 3 bases lay between the germline ends. CDR3: CASSDSYSGANVLTF. The CDR3, as DNA: TGTGCCAGCAGTGACTCGTACTCTGGGGCCAACGTCCTGACTTTC.

CDR3 coding DNA: TGTGCCAGCAGCTCGAGTCAACGGGGTCCTAGCACAGATACGCAGTATTTT. It translates to CASSSSQRGPSTDTQYF. The V gene is TRBV5-6, the J gene TRBJ2-3; weak D call: TRBD2 (5 bases). V gave up 3 bases and J gave up 0 bases, with 17 bases separating them. The CDR3 spans 17 residues. Looked up from germline, CDR1 is SGHDT and CDR2 is YYEEEE.

The chain combines TRBV4-3 with TRBJ1-5; D might be TRBD1 (6 bases). Deletions cut 0 bases from V and 7 bases from J, with 13 bases between. Per the germline V gene, CDR1 is LGHNA and CDR2 is YSLEER. This CDR3 comprises 15 residues. The CDR3, as DNA: TGCGCCAGCAGCCAAGATAGTAGGGGGGGGCAGCCCCAGCATTTT. It yields the protein CASSQDSRGGQPQHF.

The chain has TRBV6-1 and TRBJ2-5, with 7 bases that match TRBD2. The CDR3 is 16 residues long. V shed 3 bases, J shed 2 bases, and the junction held 9 bases outside the gene matches. Germline V gene sequence: CDR1 MNHNS, CDR2 SASEGT. The CDR3 protein is CASSDSWGGNQETQYF. The DNA for the CDR3 is TGTGCCAGCAGTGATTCGTGGGGGGGAAATCAAGAGACCCAGTACTTC.

The chain carries TRBV27 and TRBJ2-5; TRBD1 matches at 7 bases. V lost 6 bases to trimming and J lost 1 base; unmatched junction nucleotides: 11. The CDR3 is 16 amino acids. Germline V gene data show CDR1 as MNHEY and CDR2 as SMNVEV (reference sequence). The CDR3 DNA reads as TGTGCCAGCAGACCAACTGATTGGACAGGCCAAGAGACCCAGTACTTC. Amino acids: CASRPTDWTGQETQYF.

The chain recombines TRBV27 with TRBJ1-6; tentative D call: TRBD1 (6 bases). The germline gives CDR1 MNHEY, CDR2 SMNVEV (reference sequence). Trimming left V 6 bases short and J 7 bases short, with 13 bases between. The CDR3 is 14 amino acids. The CDR3 sequence: CASRTGLPNSPLHF. The CDR3 nucleotides read TGTGCCAGCAGGACAGGTTTACCCAATTCACCCCTCCACTTT.

The chain is built from TRBV7-6 and TRBJ2-7, with D tentatively TRBD1 (8 bases). This CDR3 has 15 amino acids. Trimming left V 5 bases short and J 2 bases short, with 16 bases between. Germline assignment: CDR1 SGHVS and CDR2 FNYEAQ. The CDR3 region has the DNA TGTGCCAGCAGCCCCGGTACAGGGGGGGCCTACGAGCAGTACTTC. It yields the protein CASSPGTGGAYEQYF. Complete variable domain (other parts from reference TRBV7-6 and TRBJ2-7): GAGVSQSPRYKVTKRGQDVALRCDPISGHVSLYWYRQALGQGPEFLTYFNYEAQQDKSGLPNDRFSAERPEGSISTLTIQRTEQRDSAMYRCASSPGTGGAYEQYFGPGTRLTVT.

The chain combines TRBV15 with TRBJ2-3; 7 positions agree with TRBD2. Germline CDR1 is LNHNV and CDR2 is YYDKDF (reference sequence). The length of the CDR3 is 14 residues. Trimming took 7 bases from V and 2 from J; bases not matched to a gene: 6. CDR3 in amino acids: CATKKSGVTDTQYF. Written as DNA, the CDR3 is TGTGCCACCAAAAAAAGCGGGGTCACAGATACGCAGTATTTT.

V is TRBV25-1 and J is TRBJ2-2; maybe TRBD1 (6 bases). The CDR3 contains 15 residues. Trimming removed 7 bases from V and 4 bases from J, with 16 bases in between. Germline V gives CDR1 MGHDK, CDR2 SYGVNS. The CDR3 spells CASTLRTESTGELFF. The CDR3 coding sequence is TGTGCCAGCACCCTTCGGACAGAATCCACCGGGGAGCTGTTTTTT.

This clone was picked up one time. The chain is built from TRBV6-5 and TRBJ2-1; D uncertain. CDR3 length: 14 residues. Germline-derived CDR1 and CDR2 are MNHEY and SVGAGI. The germline V and J ends were trimmed by 2 bases and 7 bases, with 12 bases remaining between them. The CDR3 DNA is TGTGCCAGCAGTTACCAAGGGTGGAAAAATGAGCAGTTCTTC. The encoded protein is CASSYQGWKNEQFF.

The rearrangement joins TRBV7-9 to TRBJ1-1; no clear D. Germline lookup yields CDR1 SEHNR and CDR2 FQNEAQ (reference sequence). V shed 1 base and J shed 4 bases, with 16 bases lying between them. CDR3 length equals 16 residues. The CDR3 is CASSLVSAQFGTEAFF. The CDR3, as DNA: TGTGCCAGCAGCTTAGTTTCCGCGCAGTTCGGCACTGAAGCTTTCTTT.

The J gene is TRBJ2-5, the V gene TRBV13; D unclear. Per the germline V gene, CDR1 is PRHDT and CDR2 is FYEKMQ (reference sequence). CDR3 length: 16 amino acids. Trimming removed 0 bases at V and 3 bases at J, with 14 bases between. As DNA, the CDR3 is TGTGCCAGCAGCTTAGGGGCCTTGGACCGAGAAGAGACCCAGTACTTC. Its translation: CASSLGALDREETQYF.